The subject of this entry is one TCR beta chain. CDR1 KGHSH and CDR2 LQKENI come from the germline V gene. J lost 6 bases, V lost 2 bases, and 7 bases had no gene match. CDR3 length equals 15 residues. This entry belongs to a study of blood T cell repertoires in COVID-19. In the authors' workflow: By means of reference gene primer amplification, nucleated cell counts were estimated. Assay: immunoSEQ multiplex PCR; the TCRdb copy retains only in-frame clones and omits some. D and trimming come from the DNA, and the V and J calls and clone size come from that table. The sample carries some 60,000 clones, around 80% recorded once.

This chain links TRBV18 with TRBJ2-7; the match to TRBD1 covers 10 bases. This clonotype originated in a man between 60 and 70 years old with acute or convalescent COVID-19. The sample taken for sequencing was peripheral blood. The CDR3 protein is CASSPRDRGLSEQYF. The CDR3 nucleotides read TGTGCCAGCTCACCAAGGGACAGGGGACTCTCCGAGCAGTACTTC.